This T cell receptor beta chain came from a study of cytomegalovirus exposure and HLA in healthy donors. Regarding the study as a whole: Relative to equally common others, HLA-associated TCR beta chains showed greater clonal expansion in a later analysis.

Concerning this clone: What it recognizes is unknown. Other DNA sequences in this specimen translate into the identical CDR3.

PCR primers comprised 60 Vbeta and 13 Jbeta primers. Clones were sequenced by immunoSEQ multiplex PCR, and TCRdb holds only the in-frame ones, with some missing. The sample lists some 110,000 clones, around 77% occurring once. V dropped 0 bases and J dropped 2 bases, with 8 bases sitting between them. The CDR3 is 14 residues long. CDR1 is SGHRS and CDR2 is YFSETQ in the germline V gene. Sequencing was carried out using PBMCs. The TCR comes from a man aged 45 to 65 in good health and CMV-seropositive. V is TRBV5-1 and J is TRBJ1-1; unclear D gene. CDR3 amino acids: CASSLVAGNTEAFF. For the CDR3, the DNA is TGCGCCAGCAGCTTGGTGGCGGGAAACACTGAAGCTTTCTTT.